The clone carrying this TCR beta chain has only a few counts. No antigen is known for it. Using a CD8+CD4-CCR7+CD45RA+ phenotype, naive CD8 T cells were sorted. Bulk TCR library preparation followed previously described methods with listed TCR primers. TCRdb re-called the PCR reads with MiXCR, one entry per CDR3 protein. The table records approximately 550,000 distinct CDR3 sequences, about 22% of them present only once. These data are taken from a study of molecular identifiers for immune sequencing clone quantification. The wider study: Split five ways in replicates, RNA from about 20,000 or 100,000 naive CD8 cells had four portions sequenced.

Per germline, CDR1 MNHNY and CDR2 SVGAGI (reference sequence). There are 17 residues in the CDR3. V lost 6 bases, J lost 3 bases, and 11 bases stayed unmatched. General study points: Effector cells kept over 98% of their molecules in clones above 20 RNA copies, while naive cells kept under 1% there.

The chain has TRBV6-6 and TRBJ2-2, with 9 bases that match TRBD2. Material for sequencing was naive CD8+ T cells from blood, with Jurkat cell RNA spiked in. Documented subset: FACS-sorted CD8+CD4-CCR7+CD45RA+ naive T cells. This clonotype was sampled from a human donor in good health. Some libraries in this study had Jurkat cell RNA spiked in. CDR3 sequence: CASRGRSGTSHTGELFF. In nucleotides, the CDR3 is TGTGCCAGCAGGGGGAGATCCGGGACTAGCCACACCGGGGAGCTGTTTTTT.